These 8 T cell receptor beta chains share one sample of origin, sequenced in a study of T cell clones after liver transplantation. The protocol was immunoSEQ multiplex PCR, while the TCRdb copy is restricted to in-frame clones and leaves out a portion. The sample lists fewer than 110,000 clones; around 84% were seen once. Source: CD4+ T cells from blood, taken approximately 43 months after liver transplant. The receptors shown here come from a human patient who received a liver transplant. The T cells may partly be graft donor cells.

This chain uses TRBV7-2 with TRBJ2-7, with 9 bases fitting TRBD2. The germline CDR1 and CDR2 sequences are SGHTA and FQGNSA. J lost 1 base, V lost 7 bases, and 5 bases had no gene match. CDR3 size: 14 residues. CDR3 nucleotide sequence: TGTGCCAGCATGAGCGGGAGGACTTCCTACGAGCAGTACTTC. It is translated as CASMSGRTSYEQYF. The entire variable domain, with the rest obtained from reference TRBV7-2 and TRBJ2-7, is as follows: GAGVSQSPSNKVTEKGKDVELRCDPISGHTALYWYRQSLGQGLEFLIYFQGNSAPDKSGLPSDRFSAERTGGSVSTLTIQRTQQEDSAVYLCASMSGRTSYEQYFGPGTRLTVT.

The chain links TRBV5-6 to TRBJ1-1, with D hard to call. With 4 bases removed from V and 0 bases from J, the gap between germline ends came to 7 bases. CDR1 is SGHDT, CDR2 YYEEEE, per germline. The CDR3 is 13 residues long. The CDR3 region is CASSPTLNTEAFF. The CDR3 DNA follows: TGTGCCAGCAGCCCGACCCTGAACACTGAAGCTTTCTTT.

The chain combines TRBV27 with TRBJ1-1, with D possibly matching TRBD1 (6 bases). Trimming pared 7 bases from V and 3 bases from J, leaving 12 bases between. The CDR3 sequence is 13 residues long. Germline V gene data show CDR1 as MNHEY and CDR2 as SMNVEV (reference sequence). DNA for the CDR3: TGTGCCAGCAAATGGACAGCACACACTGAAGCTTTCTTT. The encoded protein is CASKWTAHTEAFF.

This rearrangement joins TRBV7-2 to TRBJ1-5, with D hard to call. CDR1 is SGHTA, CDR2 FQGNSA, per germline. The V end lost 8 bases, the J end lost 0 bases, and 5 bases lay between the germline ends. The CDR3 totals 12 residues. The CDR3 sequence: CASQYSNQPQHF. CDR3 nucleotide sequence: TGTGCCAGCCAATATAGCAATCAGCCCCAGCATTTT.

There are a few counts of this clone. The CDR3 nucleotides are TGTGCCAGCAGTTTAGGACCCCCCTCCTACGAGCAGTACTTC. Translated, it gives CASSLGPPSYEQYF. This chain links TRBV27 with TRBJ2-7; D ambiguous. Trimming took 2 bases from V and 0 from J, leaving 8 bases between them. The CDR3 has 14 amino acids. The germline gives CDR1 MNHEY, CDR2 SMNVEV (reference sequence).

V is TRBV19 and J is TRBJ1-5; possible D gene TRBD1, 6 bases. The CDR3 has 17 amino acids. Germline-derived CDR1 and CDR2 are LNHDA and SQIVND (reference sequence). V was pared by 5 bases and J by 0 bases, with 17 bases between. CDR3 loop: CASSYTGGGNSNQPQHF. The CDR3 bases are TGTGCCAGTAGTTATACGGGGGGCGGAAATAGCAATCAGCCCCAGCATTTT.

V usage is TRBV28 and J usage is TRBJ1-1, with D possibly being TRBD1 (6 bases). Germline V gene sequence: CDR1 MDHEN, CDR2 SYDVKM. The CDR3 is 14 amino acids. V was trimmed by 8 bases and J by 1 base, leaving 14 bases between them. CDR3 coding DNA: TGTGCCAGCGCCAGGGGCGGCGGGAACACTGAAGCTTTCTTT. This sequence encodes CASARGGGNTEAFF.

CDR3 DNA sequence: TGTGCCAGCATAAGGGGAGACGGACCCTATGGCTACACCTTC. It translates to CASIRGDGPYGYTF. This rearrangement joins TRBV28 to TRBJ1-2; possible D gene TRBD1, 5 bases. The CDR3 length is 14 residues. Per germline, CDR1 MDHEN and CDR2 SYDVKM. The V and J ends lost 7 bases and 4 bases respectively, with 16 bases between them.